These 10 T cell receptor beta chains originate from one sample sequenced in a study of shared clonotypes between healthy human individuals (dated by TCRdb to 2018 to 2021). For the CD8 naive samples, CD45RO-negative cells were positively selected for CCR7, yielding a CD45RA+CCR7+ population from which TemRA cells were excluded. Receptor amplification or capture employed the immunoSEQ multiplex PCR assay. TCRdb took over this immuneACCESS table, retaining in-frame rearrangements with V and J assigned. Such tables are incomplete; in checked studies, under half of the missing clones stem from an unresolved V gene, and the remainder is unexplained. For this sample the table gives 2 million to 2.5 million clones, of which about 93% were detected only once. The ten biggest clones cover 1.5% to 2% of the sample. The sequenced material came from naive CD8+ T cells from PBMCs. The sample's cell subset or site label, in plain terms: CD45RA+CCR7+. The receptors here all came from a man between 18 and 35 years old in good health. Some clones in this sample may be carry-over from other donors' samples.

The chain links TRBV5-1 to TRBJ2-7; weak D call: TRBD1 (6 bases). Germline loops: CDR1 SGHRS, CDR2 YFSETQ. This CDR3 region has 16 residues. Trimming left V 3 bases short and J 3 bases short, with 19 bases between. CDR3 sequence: CASSSFEQGTYYEQYF. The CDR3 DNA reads TGCGCCAGCAGCTCATTTGAACAGGGAACCTACTACGAGCAGTACTTC.

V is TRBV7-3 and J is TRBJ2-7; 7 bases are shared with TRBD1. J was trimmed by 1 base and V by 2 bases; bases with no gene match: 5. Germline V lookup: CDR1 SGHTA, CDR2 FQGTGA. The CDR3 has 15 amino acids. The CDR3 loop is CASSLSPGQSYEQYF. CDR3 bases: TGTGCCAGCAGCTTATCCCCGGGACAGTCCTACGAGCAGTACTTC.

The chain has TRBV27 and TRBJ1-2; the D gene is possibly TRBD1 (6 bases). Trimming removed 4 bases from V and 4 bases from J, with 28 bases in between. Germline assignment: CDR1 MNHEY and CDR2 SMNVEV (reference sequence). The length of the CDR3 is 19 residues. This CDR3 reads CASSSLMPNATGAGYGYTF. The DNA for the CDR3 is TGTGCCAGCAGTTCACTTATGCCCAACGCGACAGGAGCTGGCTATGGCTACACCTTC.

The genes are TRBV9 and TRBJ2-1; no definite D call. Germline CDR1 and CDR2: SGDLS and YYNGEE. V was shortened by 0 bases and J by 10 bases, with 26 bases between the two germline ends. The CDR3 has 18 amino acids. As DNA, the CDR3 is TGTGCCAGCAGCGTAGCCGCCGAACGTGTAGTATTGTCGTCGGAGCAGTTCTTC. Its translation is CASSVAAERVVLSSEQFF.

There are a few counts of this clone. CDR3 loop: CASSPLGGELFF. The CDR3 bases are TGTGCCAGCAGTCCCCTCGGCGGGGAGCTGTTTTTT. This chain links TRBV27 with TRBJ2-2; D is undetermined. This CDR3 region has 12 residues. Trimming took off 5 bases at V and 7 bases at J, with 8 bases between the two ends. Germline CDR1 and CDR2: MNHEY and SMNVEV (reference sequence).

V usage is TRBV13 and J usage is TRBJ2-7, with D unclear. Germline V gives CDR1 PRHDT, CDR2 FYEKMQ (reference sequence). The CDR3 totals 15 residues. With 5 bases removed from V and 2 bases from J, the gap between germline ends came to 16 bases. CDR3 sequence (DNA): TGTGCCAGCAGCCTCCTCCAGGTCTTGCCCTACGAGCAGTACTTC. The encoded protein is CASSLLQVLPYEQYF. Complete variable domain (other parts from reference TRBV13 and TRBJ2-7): AAGVIQSPRHLIKEKRETATLKCYPIPRHDTVYWYQQGPGQDPQFLISFYEKMQSDKGSIPDRFSAQQFSDYHSELNMSSLELGDSALYFCASSLLQVLPYEQYFGPGTRLTVT.

This CDR3 reads CASSSGTGGNADTQYF. DNA of the CDR3: TGTGCCAGCAGCTCGGGGACAGGGGGGAATGCAGATACGCAGTATTTT. The gene calls are TRBV7-3 and TRBJ2-3; 11 nucleotides line up with TRBD1. Trimming at V came to 4 bases and at J to 4 bases, leaving 7 bases not matched to a gene. CDR1 is SGHTA and CDR2 is FQGTGA in the germline V gene. The CDR3 is 16 amino acids. Combining the CDR3 with reference TRBV7-3 and TRBJ2-3 gives the whole variable domain GAGVSQTPSNKVTEKGKYVELRCDPISGHTALYWYRQSLGQGPEFLIYFQGTGAADDSGLPNDRFFAVRPEGSVSTLKIQRTERGDSAVYLCASSSGTGGNADTQYFGPGTRLTVL.

CDR3 in DNA: TGCGCCAGCAGCTCCCGGGACCAAAACATTCAGTACTTC. Translating it yields CASSSRDQNIQYF. The chain uses TRBV10-2 and TRBJ2-4, with D perhaps TRBD1 or TRBD2 (5 bases each). The CDR3 sequence is 13 residues long. The germline V gene has CDR1 WSHSY and CDR2 SAAADI. V lost 6 bases, J lost 5 bases, and 11 bases lay in between.

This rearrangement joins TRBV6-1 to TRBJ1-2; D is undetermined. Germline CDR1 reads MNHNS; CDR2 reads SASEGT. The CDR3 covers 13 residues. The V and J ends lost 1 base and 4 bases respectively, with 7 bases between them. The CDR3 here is CASSEVVTYGYTF. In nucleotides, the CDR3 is TGTGCCAGCAGTGAAGTAGTCACCTATGGCTACACCTTC.

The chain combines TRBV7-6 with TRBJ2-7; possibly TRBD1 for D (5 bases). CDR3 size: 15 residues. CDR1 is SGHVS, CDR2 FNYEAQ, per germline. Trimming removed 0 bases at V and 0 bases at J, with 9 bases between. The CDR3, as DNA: TGTGCCAGCAGCTTAGCGGGGCAGGCCTCCTACGAGCAGTACTTC. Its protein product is CASSLAGQASYEQYF. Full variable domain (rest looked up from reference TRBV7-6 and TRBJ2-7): GAGVSQSPRYKVTKRGQDVALRCDPISGHVSLYWYRQALGQGPEFLTYFNYEAQQDKSGLPNDRFSAERPEGSISTLTIQRTEQRDSAMYRCASSLAGQASYEQYFGPGTRLTVT.